Presented here are 27 T cell receptor beta chains from one specimen sequenced in a study of blood T cell repertoires in COVID-19. Clones were sequenced by immunoSEQ multiplex PCR, and TCRdb holds only the in-frame ones, with some missing. The data contain some 300,000 clones, about 90% of them seen just once; the ten biggest clones take up 1%. The source material was PBMCs or T cells enriched from blood (not recorded which). Source of these receptors: a woman between 25 and 40 years old who had recovered from COVID-19.

V gene TRBV2 combines with J gene TRBJ2-5, with 8 bases lining up with TRBD2. Trimming cost V 6 bases and J 5 bases; bases outside gene matches: 5. The germline gives CDR1 SNHLY, CDR2 FYNNEI. The CDR3 has 13 amino acids. The CDR3, as DNA: TGTGCCAGCAGCCCGGGACTAGGGGAGACCCAGTACTTC. This sequence encodes CASSPGLGETQYF.

This clone was seen once. J is TRBJ1-6 and V is TRBV6-1; a weak D match, TRBD1 (5 bases). V was trimmed by 1 base and J by 6 bases, leaving 16 bases between them. Germline CDR1 is MNHNS and CDR2 is SASEGT. This CDR3 region has 17 residues. This CDR3 reads CASSEGGVIGGNSPLHF. The CDR3 DNA reads as TGTGCCAGCAGTGAAGGGGGGGTAATTGGAGGTAATTCACCCCTCCACTTT.

With respect to this clone: Other DNA sequences in this sample translate to the same CDR3. This CDR3 is CASSSGGSTDTQYF. Written as DNA, the CDR3 is TGTGCCAGCAGCTCTGGGGGGAGCACAGATACGCAGTATTTT. The V gene is TRBV28, the J gene TRBJ2-3, with D maybe TRBD2 (6 bases). This CDR3 has 14 residues. The V and J ends lost 6 bases and 0 bases respectively, with 10 bases between them. Germline CDR1 and CDR2: MDHEN and SYDVKM.

V gene TRBV5-4 combines with J gene TRBJ2-3, with a tentative D call TRBD1 (5 bases). This CDR3 has 15 residues. In germline, CDR1 is SGHNT, CDR2 YYREEE (reference sequence). V lost 2 bases, J lost 1 base, and 11 bases lay in between. Written as DNA, the CDR3 is TGTGCCAGCAGCTTTAGGGGTAAGGGCACAGATACGCAGTATTTT. It yields the protein CASSFRGKGTDTQYF.

The V call is TRBV19, the J call TRBJ1-1; weak D call: TRBD1 (5 bases). Deletions cut 5 bases from V and 3 bases from J, with 16 bases between. The CDR3 is 15 residues long. Germline CDR1 LNHDA, CDR2 SQIVND (reference sequence). The CDR3 here is CASSVPGGFHTEAFF. CDR3 sequence (DNA): TGTGCCAGTAGTGTTCCTGGGGGGTTCCACACTGAAGCTTTCTTT.

This rearrangement joins TRBV5-4 to TRBJ1-2; TRBD1 matches 10 bases. The V segment lost 4 bases and the J segment 1 base; nucleotides outside the gene matches: 7. Per germline, CDR1 SGHNT and CDR2 YYREEE (reference sequence). The CDR3 loop spans 16 amino acids. CDR3 region: CASSRAGTGVNYGYTF. DNA for the CDR3: TGTGCCAGCAGCAGAGCCGGGACAGGGGTTAACTATGGCTACACCTTC.

The chain carries TRBV10-1 and TRBJ2-7; 11 nucleotides agree with TRBD1. The CDR3 is 15 amino acids. Germline trimming cut 0 bases from V and 4 bases from J; bases unmatched to any gene: 2. Germline V gene sequence: CDR1 WNHNN, CDR2 SYGVQD (reference sequence). In nucleotides, the CDR3 is TGCGCCAGCAGTGAGTCGGGACAGGGGGTTTACGAGCAGTACTTC. This gives the protein CASSESGQGVYEQYF.

This clone was counted a single time. The chain carries TRBV6-5 and TRBJ2-7, with D perhaps matching TRBD1 (5 bases). Germline CDR1 MNHEY, CDR2 SVGAGI. The V gene lost 5 bases and the J gene lost 5 bases, with 13 bases spanning the gap. The CDR3 contains 13 residues. The CDR3 protein is CASSSTDRDEQYF. As DNA, the CDR3 is TGTGCCAGCAGTAGCACAGACAGAGACGAGCAGTACTTC.

This clone appeared a single time. The V and J genes are TRBV4-1 and TRBJ1-2; 10 nucleotides line up with TRBD1. In germline, CDR1 is MGHRA, CDR2 YSYEKL. The V and J ends lost 2 bases and 4 bases, in that order; junction bases with no gene match: 4. This CDR3 comprises 15 residues. The chain's CDR3 is CASSQRTGGTYGYTF. Here the CDR3 DNA reads TGCGCCAGCAGCCAAAGGACAGGGGGTACCTATGGCTACACCTTC.

V gene TRBV19 combines with J gene TRBJ1-2; D uncertain. The V gene's germline CDR1 is LNHDA and CDR2 SQIVND (reference sequence). Trimming removed 6 bases from V and 3 bases from J, with 14 bases in between. This CDR3 comprises 14 residues. CDR3: CASSNRGADYGYTF. The CDR3 DNA follows: TGTGCCAGTAGCAACCGTGGAGCGGACTATGGCTACACCTTC.

The rearrangement uses TRBV3-1 (or the pseudogene TRBV3-2) and TRBJ1-6; a weak D match, TRBD1 (5 bases). The CDR3 spans 15 residues. Per germline, CDR1 LGHDT and CDR2 YNNKEL (reference sequence). V gave up 3 bases and J gave up 7 bases, with 13 bases separating them. Here the CDR3 reads CASSHRVSGNSPLHF. The CDR3 DNA follows: TGTGCCAGCAGCCACAGGGTCTCGGGCAATTCACCCCTCCACTTT.

The rearrangement links TRBV20-1 to TRBJ2-5, with a tentative D call TRBD2 (5 bases). There are 10 residues in the CDR3. Germline values: CDR1 DFQATT, CDR2 SNEGSKA (reference sequence). V gave up 1 base and J gave up 9 bases, with 6 bases separating them. The CDR3 bases are TGCAGTGCTAGAGCGAGGGCCCAGTACTTC. Translating gives CSARARAQYF.

The V gene is TRBV2, the J gene TRBJ1-4, with D unresolved. Germline V gene data show CDR1 as SNHLY and CDR2 as FYNNEI. This CDR3 comprises 15 residues. V was cut by 4 bases and J by 8 bases, with 17 bases left in between. Here the CDR3 DNA reads TGTGCCAGCAGTGGGAGAGCGGCGGTTAGGGAAAAACTGTTTTTT. This sequence encodes CASSGRAAVREKLFF. Using reference TRBV2 and TRBJ1-4 for the parts outside the CDR3, the full variable domain is EPEVTQTPSHQVTQMGQEVILRCVPISNHLYFYWYRQILGQKVEFLVSFYNNEISEKSEIFDDQFSVERPDGSNFTLKIRSTKLEDSAMYFCASSGRAAVREKLFFGSGTQLSVL.

The V gene is TRBV6-5, the J gene TRBJ2-3, with D perhaps TRBD2 (6 bases). With 8 bases removed from V and 4 bases from J, the gap between germline ends came to 19 bases. Germline assignment: CDR1 MNHEY and CDR2 SVGAGI. CDR3 size: 15 residues. The CDR3 sequence is CASQIVGGSADTQYF. CDR3 nucleotides: TGTGCCAGCCAAATAGTGGGGGGAAGCGCAGATACGCAGTATTTT.

This clone was detected once. The chain couples TRBV28 to TRBJ2-7; 8 bases map to TRBD1. The CDR3 covers 15 residues. The trim removed 5 bases at V and 1 base at J, leaving 7 bases unmatched. Germline CDR1 is MDHEN and CDR2 is SYDVKM. The CDR3 sequence is CASSQGGTGSYEQYF. CDR3 nucleotide sequence: TGTGCCAGCAGTCAAGGGGGGACAGGATCCTACGAGCAGTACTTC.

The chain couples TRBV9 to TRBJ2-3, with TRBD2 matching over 7 bases. Trimming cost V 4 bases and J 3 bases; bases outside gene matches: 8. Germline V CDR1 and CDR2: SGDLS, YYNGEE. The CDR3 runs to 15 residues. CDR3 DNA: TGTGCCAGCAGCCCGGGGGGTGAAGCGACAGATACGCAGTATTTT. Translation: CASSPGGEATDTQYF.

The V gene is TRBV4-3, the J gene TRBJ1-1; 8 positions match TRBD1. Unmatched junction bases numbered 5, after V lost 4 bases and J lost 1 base. The germline V gene has CDR1 LGHNA and CDR2 YSLEER. There are 15 residues in the CDR3. The CDR3 here is CASSPSGQGNTEAFF. CDR3 in DNA: TGCGCCAGCAGCCCTTCCGGACAGGGGAACACTGAAGCTTTCTTT.

This clone was picked up a small number of times. The chain has TRBV7-9 and TRBJ1-3, with TRBD1 identical over 8 bases. There are 16 residues in the CDR3. In germline, CDR1 is SEHNR, CDR2 FQNEAQ (reference sequence). V was pared by 4 bases and J by 0 bases, with 5 bases of the junction left unmatched. CDR3 in DNA: TGTGCCAGCAGCTCGGGACAGGTGTTCTCTGGAAACACCATATATTTT. This gives the protein CASSSGQVFSGNTIYF.

This rearrangement joins TRBV9 to TRBJ2-1; the match to TRBD1 covers 10 bases. Trimming removed 1 base from V and 5 bases from J; junction bases left unmatched: 9. Germline CDR1 and CDR2: SGDLS and YYNGEE. The CDR3 sequence is 17 residues long. The CDR3 DNA reads as TGTGCCAGCAGCGTAACCACGGGACAGGGGATCCACAATGAGCAGTTCTTC. This encodes CASSVTTGQGIHNEQFF.

V gene TRBV6-4 combines with J gene TRBJ2-1; D gene ambiguous. The length of the CDR3 is 13 residues. Trimming pared 3 bases from V and 6 bases from J, leaving 9 bases between. Germline values: CDR1 MRHNA, CDR2 SNTAGT. DNA for the CDR3: TGTGCCAGCAGTGAAGAGGTCACCAATGAGCAGTTCTTC. The encoded protein is CASSEEVTNEQFF.

The V call is TRBV6-5, the J call TRBJ1-4, with 7 bases aligning to TRBD1. J lost 4 bases, V lost 0 bases, and 5 bases had no gene match. The germline V gene has CDR1 MNHEY and CDR2 SVGAGI. The CDR3 covers 16 residues. The CDR3 spells CASSYSRDSHNEKLFF. The CDR3 region has the DNA TGTGCCAGCAGTTACTCTAGGGACAGCCATAATGAAAAACTGTTTTTT.

CDR3 amino acids: CASSFEGNEKLFF. DNA for the CDR3: TGTGCCAGCAGTTTCGAGGGTAATGAAAAACTGTTTTTT. V gene TRBV27 combines with J gene TRBJ1-4; D uncertain. Germline V lookup: CDR1 MNHEY, CDR2 SMNVEV (reference sequence). V lost 3 bases, J lost 4 bases, and 6 bases lay in between. The CDR3 contains 13 residues.

The genes are TRBV6-1 and TRBJ2-5; possibly TRBD1 for D (6 bases). Germline V gene data show CDR1 as MNHNS and CDR2 as SASEGT. The CDR3 sequence is 16 residues long. V shed 2 bases and J shed 4 bases, with 17 bases lying between them. The CDR3 DNA reads as TGTGCCAGCAGTGAACAGGGGCCCAGTTTGGGAGAGACCCAGTACTTC. Translated, it gives CASSEQGPSLGETQYF.

The rearrangement links TRBV7-2 to TRBJ2-2; D not certain. The CDR3 is made up of 14 amino acids. Germline V gene sequence: CDR1 SGHTA, CDR2 FQGNSA. The V and J ends lost 3 bases and 4 bases respectively, with 9 bases between them. The CDR3 sequence is CASSLSQITGELFF. CDR3 DNA sequence: TGTGCCAGCAGCTTGTCACAGATCACCGGGGAGCTGTTTTTT.

The chain couples TRBV19 to TRBJ2-5, with D possibly being TRBD2 (5 bases). V lost 10 bases to trimming and J lost 4 bases, with 13 bases between them. The CDR3 is 12 amino acids. CDR1 is LNHDA, CDR2 SQIVND, per germline (reference sequence). This CDR3 is CATMGVGETQYF. CDR3 in DNA: TGTGCCACCATGGGAGTTGGAGAGACCCAGTACTTC.

J is TRBJ1-2 and V is TRBV24-1; tentatively, D is TRBD1 (6 bases). This CDR3 is 13 amino acids long. The germline CDR1 and CDR2 sequences are KGHDR and SFDVKD. The V end was cut by 2 bases, the J end by 6 bases, with 9 bases between. As DNA, the CDR3 is TGTGCCACCAGTGATTCCAAGGGGGATGGCTACACCTTC. It specifies CATSDSKGDGYTF.

This clone was observed a handful of times. The chain carries TRBV2 and TRBJ1-2; 9 bases are shared with TRBD1. This CDR3 is 13 amino acids long. J was trimmed by 7 bases and V by 7 bases; bases with no gene match: 7. Germline CDR1 is SNHLY and CDR2 is FYNNEI. CDR3 sequence (DNA): TGTGCCAGCATACCGGGACAGGGATCTGGCTACACCTTC. As protein: CASIPGQGSGYTF.